This T cell receptor beta chain is drawn from a study of cytomegalovirus exposure and HLA in healthy donors. There are 16 residues in the CDR3. The V and J ends lost 0 bases and 3 bases respectively, with 14 bases between them. Germline values: CDR1 MNHNY, CDR2 SVGAGI (reference sequence). Study-level findings and limits: Per a later analysis, HLA-associated TCR beta chains showed more clonal expansion than other, equally common TCR beta chains.

A word on this clone: What it recognizes is unknown.

Vbeta (60) and Jbeta (13) primers were used in the PCR. Only in-frame clones appear in the TCRdb table, and some are missing; sequencing was by immunoSEQ multiplex PCR. The sample carries some 180,000 clones, about 85% recorded once. What was sequenced was PBMCs. The rearrangement links TRBV6-6 to TRBJ1-2; D possibly corresponds to TRBD1 (6 bases). The receptor's source is a boy under 10 years old in good health and CMV-seronegative. This CDR3 is CASSYSGRGADYGYTF. CDR3 coding DNA: TGTGCCAGCAGTTACTCCGGGCGGGGGGCGGACTATGGCTACACCTTC.